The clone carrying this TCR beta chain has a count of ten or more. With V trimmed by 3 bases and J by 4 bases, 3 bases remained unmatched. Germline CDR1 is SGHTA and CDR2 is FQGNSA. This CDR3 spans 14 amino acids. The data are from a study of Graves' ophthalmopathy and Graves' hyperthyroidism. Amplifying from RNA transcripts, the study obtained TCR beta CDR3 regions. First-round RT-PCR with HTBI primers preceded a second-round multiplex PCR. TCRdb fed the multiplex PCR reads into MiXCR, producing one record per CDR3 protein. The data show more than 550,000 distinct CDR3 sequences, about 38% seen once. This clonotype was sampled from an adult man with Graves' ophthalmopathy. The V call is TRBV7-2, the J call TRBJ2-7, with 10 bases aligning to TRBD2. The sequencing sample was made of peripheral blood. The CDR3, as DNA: TGTGCCAGCAGCTTGACTAGCGGGTTGTACGAGCAGTACTTC. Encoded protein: CASSLTSGLYEQYF.